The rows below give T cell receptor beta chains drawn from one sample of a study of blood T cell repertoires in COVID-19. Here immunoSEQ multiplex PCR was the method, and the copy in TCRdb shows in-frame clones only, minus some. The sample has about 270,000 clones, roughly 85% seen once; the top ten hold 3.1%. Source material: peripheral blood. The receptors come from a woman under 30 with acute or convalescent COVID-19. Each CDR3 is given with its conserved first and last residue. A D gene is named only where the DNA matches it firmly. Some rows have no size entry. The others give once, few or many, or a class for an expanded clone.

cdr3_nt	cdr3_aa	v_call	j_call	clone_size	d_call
TGCGCCAGCAGCCACGGGACTAACACAGATACGCAGTATTTT	CASSHGTNTDTQYF	TRBV4-3	TRBJ2-3	-	TRBD2
TGTGCCAGCAGCGGAGGACAGGGGGAATACGAGCAGTACTTC	CASSGGQGEYEQYF	TRBV9	TRBJ2-7	-	TRBD1
TGCGCCAGCAGCTTTAGTCAGGGATGGGATGGCTACACCTTC	CASSFSQGWDGYTF	TRBV5-1	TRBJ1-2	-	-
TGTGCCAGCAGTTCCCCAGCAACTAATGAAAAACTGTTTTTT	CASSSPATNEKLFF	TRBV27	TRBJ1-4	-	-
TGCGCCAGCAGCTTGCAGGGTTTATATGGCTACACCTTC	CASSLQGLYGYTF	TRBV5-1	TRBJ1-2	few	-
TGTGCCAGTAGTACCACAGGGTACGGCACTGAAGCTTTCTTT	CASSTTGYGTEAFF	TRBV19	TRBJ1-1	-	-
TGTGCCAGCAGCCAATGGACTTCTAACTATGGCTACACCTTC	CASSQWTSNYGYTF	TRBV14	TRBJ1-2	-	-
TGTGCCAGCAGTTTATGGGGGACAGGAAAGTCCTATGGCTACACCTTC	CASSLWGTGKSYGYTF	TRBV27	TRBJ1-2	few	TRBD1
TGTGCCAGCAGCAAGTTCAAGGAAGGACCAACGGGGGTCGAGCAGTACTTC	CASSKFKEGPTGVEQYF	TRBV28	TRBJ2-7	few	-
TGTGCCAGCAGTCCTGGGACAGTTCCTGGCTATGGCTACACCTTC	CASSPGTVPGYGYTF	TRBV27	TRBJ1-2	-	TRBD1
TGTGCCAGCAGTTACAATGAGGGATTAGGGGAAAAACTGTTTTTT	CASSYNEGLGEKLFF	TRBV6-5	TRBJ1-4	-	-
TGTGCCAGCAGCCGAACTAGCGGGAGAGGTTCAGATACGCAGTATTTT	CASSRTSGRGSDTQYF	TRBV6-2/TRBV6-3	TRBJ2-3	-	TRBD2
TGTGCCAGCAGTTTATCCCTCTTGGACAGGGCCTTAAATGGCTACACCTTC	CASSLSLLDRALNGYTF	TRBV28	TRBJ1-2	once	TRBD1
TGTGCCAGTATTGAGGACAGCAACACTGAAGCTTTCTTT	CASIEDSNTEAFF	TRBV19	TRBJ1-1	-	-
TGTGCCAGCAGTCTGATGGGGCTTTCTAGCACAGATACGCAGTATTTT	CASSLMGLSSTDTQYF	TRBV27	TRBJ2-3	-	-
TGTGCCAGCAGCTTAGGAGGGTACCAAGAGACCCAGTACTTC	CASSLGGYQETQYF	TRBV7-3	TRBJ2-5	many	-
TGTGCCACCAGTGACCGAACAACGAGGCCGGTGGGCTACACCTTC	CATSDRTTRPVGYTF	TRBV24-1	TRBJ1-2	few	-
TGTGCCAGCAGCTCCGGGACAGACCGTCCGTTCTTC	CASSSGTDRPFF	TRBV7-3	TRBJ2-1	-	TRBD1
TGTGCCAGTAGTATAGACGGGGGGCGGATAGTAGAGACCCAGTACTTC	CASSIDGGRIVETQYF	TRBV19	TRBJ2-5	-	-
TGTGCCAGCAGCTCGACAGGGGGTGACCAAGAGACCCAGTACTTC	CASSSTGGDQETQYF	TRBV9	TRBJ2-5	-	TRBD1
TGTGCCAGCAGCGTAGAGACAGGGGGAGGTCGTGAGCAGTTCTTC	CASSVETGGGREQFF	TRBV9	TRBJ2-1	-	TRBD1
TGTGCCTGGAGTGTCGGAGATACGCAGTATTTT	CAWSVGDTQYF	TRBV30	TRBJ2-3	few	-
TGTGCCAGCAGCTGGGGGGTTTACGAGCAGTACTTC	CASSWGVYEQYF	TRBV5-6	TRBJ2-7	-	-
TGTGCCAGCAGCCCCCGCGGAATCTCCTACGAGCAGTACTTC	CASSPRGISYEQYF	TRBV14	TRBJ2-7	-	-
TGTGCCTGGAGCGAGGGGACAGGGAAGACATATATGAGTGAAAAACTGTTTTTT	CAWSEGTGKTYMSEKLFF	TRBV30	TRBJ1-4	-	TRBD1
TGTGCCAGCAGTTACGAAGCGGGCCGCACCGGGGAGCTGTTTTTT	CASSYEAGRTGELFF	TRBV6-5	TRBJ2-2	-	-
TGTGCCAGCTCATCCTACACCGGGACTAGCGGCTACAATGAGCAGTTCTTC	CASSSYTGTSGYNEQFF	TRBV18	TRBJ2-1	-	TRBD2
TGTGCCAGCAGCTTGGCCGGGACAGGGGCCCCCTACGAGCAGTACTTC	CASSLAGTGAPYEQYF	TRBV5-4	TRBJ2-7	few	TRBD1
TGTGCCAGCAGCCGACAGACAGACACCGGGGAGCTGTTTTTT	CASSRQTDTGELFF	TRBV6-2/TRBV6-3	TRBJ2-2	-	-
TGTGCCAGCTCACCTGGACAGGGCAGTTTTAACTATGGCTACACCTTC	CASSPGQGSFNYGYTF	TRBV18	TRBJ1-2	-	TRBD1
TGTGCCAGTAGTAAATATTCCGGGACAGGTGAAAAACTGTTTTTT	CASSKYSGTGEKLFF	TRBV19	TRBJ1-4	-	TRBD1
TGTGCCAGCCGTCTCGGGGGGCAGGGCTTTGGCTACACCTTC	CASRLGGQGFGYTF	TRBV6-5	TRBJ1-2	-	-
TGTGCCAGCAGCAAAGCCCGGACTAGACTCGCGAACACCGGGGAGCTGTTTTTT	CASSKARTRLANTGELFF	TRBV21-1	TRBJ2-2	-	-
TGTGCCAGCTCACTCGGGACAGGAAAAGCCGGGGGTGGCTACACCTTC	CASSLGTGKAGGGYTF	TRBV18	TRBJ1-2	-	TRBD1
TGTGCCAGCAGCCACACGCCAACAGGGGGAAGGGCAGATACGCAGTATTTT	CASSHTPTGGRADTQYF	TRBV3-1/TRBV3-2	TRBJ2-3	many	TRBD1
TGTGCCAGCAGTTTATGGGGAGATAGCAATCAGCCCCAGCATTTT	CASSLWGDSNQPQHF	TRBV27	TRBJ1-5	-	-
TGTGCCAGCAGTTACACGAACGGAAACACCATATATTTT	CASSYTNGNTIYF	TRBV27	TRBJ1-3	once	-
TGCAGCGTTGAAGGAGGGTCAACCTCATACGAGCAGTACTTC	CSVEGGSTSYEQYF	TRBV29-1	TRBJ2-7	-	-
TGTGCCAGCAGCCCGCGATGGGGCGCAGATACGCAGTATTTT	CASSPRWGADTQYF	TRBV9	TRBJ2-3	once	-
TGTGCCATCAGGGGTGCAGGGGCCTATGGCTACACCTTC	CAIRGAGAYGYTF	TRBV10-3	TRBJ1-2	-	-
TGTGCCAGCAGCTTGGAATATAGCGGGGCCTACGAGCAGTACTTC	CASSLEYSGAYEQYF	TRBV5-8	TRBJ2-7	-	TRBD2
TGTGCCAGCAGTTACTCAGGGGTCGAAAACTATGGCTACACCTTC	CASSYSGVENYGYTF	TRBV6-6	TRBJ1-2	-	-
TGTGCCAGCAGCCAAGAACGGCGGCGGGGGGACACTGAAGCTTTCTTT	CASSQERRRGDTEAFF	TRBV4-2	TRBJ1-1	-	-
TGCGCCAGCAGCCCGGGACAGGGGCTTTCGGAGACCCAGTACTTC	CASSPGQGLSETQYF	TRBV5-1	TRBJ2-5	-	TRBD1
TGTGCCACCAGCAGAGATCTAGCCTCGTCCGGGGAGCTGTTTTTT	CATSRDLASSGELFF	TRBV15	TRBJ2-2	-	-
TGCAGCGTAGTGGAGGGCACCGGGGAGCTGTTTTTT	CSVVEGTGELFF	TRBV29-1	TRBJ2-2	-	-
TGTGCCAGCACACCCCGAACTAGCGGGATTCGCAATGAGCAGTTCTTC	CASTPRTSGIRNEQFF	TRBV6-4	TRBJ2-1	-	TRBD2
TGTGCCAGTAGTACTTGGACTAGCGGTCTCTACGAGCAGTACTTC	CASSTWTSGLYEQYF	TRBV19	TRBJ2-7	many	TRBD2